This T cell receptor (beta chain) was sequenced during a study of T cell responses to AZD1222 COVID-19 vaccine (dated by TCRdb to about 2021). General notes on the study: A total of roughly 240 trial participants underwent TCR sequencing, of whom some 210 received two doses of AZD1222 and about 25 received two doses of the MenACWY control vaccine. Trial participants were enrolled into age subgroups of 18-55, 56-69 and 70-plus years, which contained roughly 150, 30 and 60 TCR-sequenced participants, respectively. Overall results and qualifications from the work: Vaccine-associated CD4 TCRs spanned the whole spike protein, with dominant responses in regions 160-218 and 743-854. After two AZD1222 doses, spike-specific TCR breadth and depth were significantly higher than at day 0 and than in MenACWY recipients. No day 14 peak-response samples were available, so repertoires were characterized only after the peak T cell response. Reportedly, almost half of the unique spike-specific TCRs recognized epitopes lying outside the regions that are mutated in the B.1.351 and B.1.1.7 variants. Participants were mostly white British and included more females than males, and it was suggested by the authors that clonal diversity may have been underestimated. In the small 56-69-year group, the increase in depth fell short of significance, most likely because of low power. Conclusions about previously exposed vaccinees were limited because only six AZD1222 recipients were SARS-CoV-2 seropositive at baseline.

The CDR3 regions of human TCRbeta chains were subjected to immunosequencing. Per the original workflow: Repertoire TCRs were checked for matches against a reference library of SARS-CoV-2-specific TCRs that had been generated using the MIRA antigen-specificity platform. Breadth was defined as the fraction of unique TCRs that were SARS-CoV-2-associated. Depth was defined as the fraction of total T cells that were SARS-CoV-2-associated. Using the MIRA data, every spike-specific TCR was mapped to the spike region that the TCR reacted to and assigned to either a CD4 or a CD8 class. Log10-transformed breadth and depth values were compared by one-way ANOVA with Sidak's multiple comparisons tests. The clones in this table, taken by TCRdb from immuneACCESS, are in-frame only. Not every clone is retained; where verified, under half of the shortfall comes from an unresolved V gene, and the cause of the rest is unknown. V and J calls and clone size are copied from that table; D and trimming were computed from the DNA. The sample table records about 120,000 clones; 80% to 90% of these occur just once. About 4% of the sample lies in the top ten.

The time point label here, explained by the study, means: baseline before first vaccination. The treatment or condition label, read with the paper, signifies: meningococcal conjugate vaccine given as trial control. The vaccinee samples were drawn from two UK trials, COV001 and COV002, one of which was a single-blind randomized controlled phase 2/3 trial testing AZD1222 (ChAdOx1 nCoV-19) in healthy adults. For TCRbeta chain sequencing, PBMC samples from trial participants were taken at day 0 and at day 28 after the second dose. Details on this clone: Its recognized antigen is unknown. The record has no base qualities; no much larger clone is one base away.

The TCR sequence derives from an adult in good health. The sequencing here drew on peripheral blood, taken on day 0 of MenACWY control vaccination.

The CDR3 protein is CASSQEGQAIYGYTF. The DNA is TGCGCCAGCAGCCAAGAAGGACAGGCGATCTATGGCTACACCTTC. This sequence uses TRBV4-1 and TRBJ1-2, with 7 junctional bases fitting TRBD1. As encoded in the germline V gene, CDR1 is MGHRA while CDR2 is YSYEKL. Trimmed from V: 0 bases; trimmed from J: 4 bases; junction bases lacking a gene match: 5. The CDR3 runs 15 residues from the cysteine to the phenylalanine. The kept DNA is CDR3 alone, 45 bases in frame from the first base.